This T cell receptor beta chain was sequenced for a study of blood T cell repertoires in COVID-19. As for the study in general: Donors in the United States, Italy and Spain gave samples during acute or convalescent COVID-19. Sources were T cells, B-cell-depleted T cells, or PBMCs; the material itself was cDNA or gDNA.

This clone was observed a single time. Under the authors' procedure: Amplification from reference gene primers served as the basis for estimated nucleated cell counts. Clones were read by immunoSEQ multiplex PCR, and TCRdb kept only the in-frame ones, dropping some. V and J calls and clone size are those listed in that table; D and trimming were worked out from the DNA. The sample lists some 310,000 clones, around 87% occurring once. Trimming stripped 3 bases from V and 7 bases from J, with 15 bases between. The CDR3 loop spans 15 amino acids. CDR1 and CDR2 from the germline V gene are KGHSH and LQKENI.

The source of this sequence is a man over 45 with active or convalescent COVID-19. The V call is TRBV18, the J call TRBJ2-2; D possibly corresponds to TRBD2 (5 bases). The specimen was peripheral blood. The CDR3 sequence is CASSPWRVRNGELFF. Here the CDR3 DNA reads TGTGCCAGCTCACCCTGGCGGGTCAGGAACGGGGAGCTGTTTTTT.